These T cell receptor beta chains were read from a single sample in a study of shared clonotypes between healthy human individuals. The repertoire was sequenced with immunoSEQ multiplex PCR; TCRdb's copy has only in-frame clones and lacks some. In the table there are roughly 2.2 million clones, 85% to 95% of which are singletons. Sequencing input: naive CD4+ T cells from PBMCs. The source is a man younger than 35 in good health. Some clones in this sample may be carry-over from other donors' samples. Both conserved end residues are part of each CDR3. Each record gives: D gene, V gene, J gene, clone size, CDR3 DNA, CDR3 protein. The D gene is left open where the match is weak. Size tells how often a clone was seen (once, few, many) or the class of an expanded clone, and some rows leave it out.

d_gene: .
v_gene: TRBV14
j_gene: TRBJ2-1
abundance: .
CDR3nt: TGTGCCAGCAGCCCCTATCGGGATCGCTCCTACAATGAGCAGTTCTTC
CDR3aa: CASSPYRDRSYNEQFF

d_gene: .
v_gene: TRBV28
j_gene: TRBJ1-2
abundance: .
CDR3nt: TGTGCCAGCAGTGCCCAGGGGCGCGGGTATGGCTACACCTTC
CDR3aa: CASSAQGRGYGYTF

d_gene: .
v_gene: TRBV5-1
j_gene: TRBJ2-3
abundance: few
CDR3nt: TGCGCCAGCAGCTTGGCCCTTAGCACAGATACGCAGTATTTT
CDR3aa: CASSLALSTDTQYF

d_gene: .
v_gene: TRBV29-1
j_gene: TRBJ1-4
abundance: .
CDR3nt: TGCAGCGCTCTTGACAGAGTAAATGAAAAACTGTTTTTT
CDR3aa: CSALDRVNEKLFF

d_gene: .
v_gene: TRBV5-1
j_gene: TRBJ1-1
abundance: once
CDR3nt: TGCGCCAGCAGCTTGGTGGTGGGGGCAATGAACACTGAAGCTTTCTTT
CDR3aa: CASSLVVGAMNTEAFF

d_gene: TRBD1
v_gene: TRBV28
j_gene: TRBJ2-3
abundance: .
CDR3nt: TGTGCCAGCATCCTAGGGGGCGCGATAGATACGCAGTATTTT
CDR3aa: CASILGGAIDTQYF

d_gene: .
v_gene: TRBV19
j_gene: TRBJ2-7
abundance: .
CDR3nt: TGTGCCAGTAGTTTACAACTACCGACCTACGAGCAGTACTTC
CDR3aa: CASSLQLPTYEQYF

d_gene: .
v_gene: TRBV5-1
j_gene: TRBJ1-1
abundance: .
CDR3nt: TGCGCCAGCAGCTTGGCCGCCGGGACGGGGAACACTGAAGCTTTCTTT
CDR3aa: CASSLAAGTGNTEAFF

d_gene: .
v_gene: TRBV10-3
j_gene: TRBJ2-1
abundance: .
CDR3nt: TGTGCCATAGGGTCCCCCTACAATGAGCAGTTCTTC
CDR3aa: CAIGSPYNEQFF

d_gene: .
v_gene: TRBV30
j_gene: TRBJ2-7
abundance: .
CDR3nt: TGTGCCTGGAGAAAATCAGGGGCCCACGAGCAGTACTTC
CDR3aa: CAWRKSGAHEQYF

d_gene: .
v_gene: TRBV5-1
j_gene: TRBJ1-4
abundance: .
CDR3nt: TGCGCCACCAAAGCGACGGGAGGTGGTGGTAATGAAAAACTGTTTTTT
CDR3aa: CATKATGGGGNEKLFF

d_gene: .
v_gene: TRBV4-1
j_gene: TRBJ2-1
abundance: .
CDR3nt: TGCGCCAGCAGCCAAGGGAGAGCTATTAGCTCCTACAATGAGCAGTTCTTC
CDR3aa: CASSQGRAISSYNEQFF

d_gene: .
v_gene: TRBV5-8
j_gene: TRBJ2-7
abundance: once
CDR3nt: TGTGCCAGCAGCCGGGGGTGGCCAGCACCCTACGAGCAGTACTTC
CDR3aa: CASSRGWPAPYEQYF

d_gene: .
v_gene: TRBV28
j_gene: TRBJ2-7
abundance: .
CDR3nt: TGTGCCAGCAGTTTTGGCGGCCTCCAGTCCTACGAGCAGTACTTC
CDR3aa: CASSFGGLQSYEQYF

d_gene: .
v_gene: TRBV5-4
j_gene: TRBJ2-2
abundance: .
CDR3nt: TGTGCCAGCAGCGTGTTTCCCCGGGGCACCGGGGAGCTGTTTTTT
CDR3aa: CASSVFPRGTGELFF

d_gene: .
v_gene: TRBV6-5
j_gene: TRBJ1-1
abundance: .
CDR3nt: TGTGCCAGCAGTTACCGGGGCGGCTCCAACCCAGCTTTCTTT
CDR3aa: CASSYRGGSNPAFF

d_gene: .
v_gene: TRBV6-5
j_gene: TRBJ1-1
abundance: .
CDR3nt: TGTGCCAGCAGTTCGACGGTCATGAACACTGAAGCTTTCTTT
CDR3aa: CASSSTVMNTEAFF

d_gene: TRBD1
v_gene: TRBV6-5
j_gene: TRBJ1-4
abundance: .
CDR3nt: TGTGCCAGCAGCCGGGACAGGGGTGAAAAACTGTTTTTT
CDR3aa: CASSRDRGEKLFF

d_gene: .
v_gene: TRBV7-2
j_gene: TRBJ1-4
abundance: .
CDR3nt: TGTGCCAGCAGCTTAAGGACGGTTTCTAATGAAAAACTGTTTTTT
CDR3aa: CASSLRTVSNEKLFF

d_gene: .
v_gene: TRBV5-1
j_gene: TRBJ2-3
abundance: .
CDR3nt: TGCGCCAGCAGCCGGGGAGCGGAGGGGGATACGCAGTATTTT
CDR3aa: CASSRGAEGDTQYF

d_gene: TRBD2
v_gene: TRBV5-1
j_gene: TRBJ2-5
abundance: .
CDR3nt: TGCGCCAGCAGCCCGGGACTATTCCCCCAAGAGACCCAGTACTTC
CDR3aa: CASSPGLFPQETQYF

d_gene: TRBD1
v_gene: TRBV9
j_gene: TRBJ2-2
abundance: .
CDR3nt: TGTGCCAGCAGCGCCGACAGGGTTCCCGGGGAGCTGTTTTTT
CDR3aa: CASSADRVPGELFF

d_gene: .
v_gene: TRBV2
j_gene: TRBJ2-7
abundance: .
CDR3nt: TGTGCCAGCAGTGTTATTGGTGCCTCCGAGCAGTACTTC
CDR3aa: CASSVIGASEQYF

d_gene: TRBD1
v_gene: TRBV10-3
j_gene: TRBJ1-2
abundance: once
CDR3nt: TGTGCCATCAGCACGACAGGGGACTATGGCTACACCTTC
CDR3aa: CAISTTGDYGYTF

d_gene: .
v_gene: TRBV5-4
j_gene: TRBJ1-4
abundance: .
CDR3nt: TGTGCCAGCAGTGTATGGGGATCTAATGAAAAACTGTTTTTT
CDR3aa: CASSVWGSNEKLFF

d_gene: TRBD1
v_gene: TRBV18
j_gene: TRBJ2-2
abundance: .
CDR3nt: TGTGCCAGCTCACCTTTCCGGGACAGGGTTGCCGGGGAGCTGTTTTTT
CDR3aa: CASSPFRDRVAGELFF

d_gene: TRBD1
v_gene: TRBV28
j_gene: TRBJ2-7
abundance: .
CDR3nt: TGTGCCAGCAGTTTATTGGGCCAGGGGGTTTACGAGCAGTACTTC
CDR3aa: CASSLLGQGVYEQYF

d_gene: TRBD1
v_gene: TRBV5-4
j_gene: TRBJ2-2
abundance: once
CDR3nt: TGTGCCAGCAGCTTCCGGGACAGGGAGACCGGGGAGCTGTTTTTT
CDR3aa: CASSFRDRETGELFF

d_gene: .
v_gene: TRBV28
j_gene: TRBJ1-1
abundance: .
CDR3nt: TGTGCCAGCAGTTTACTTGGCACTCCCACTGAAGCTTTCTTT
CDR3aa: CASSLLGTPTEAFF

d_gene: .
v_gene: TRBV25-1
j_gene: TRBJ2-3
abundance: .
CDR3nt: TGTGCCAGCAGTGAATGGAATACGCAGTATTTT
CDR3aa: CASSEWNTQYF

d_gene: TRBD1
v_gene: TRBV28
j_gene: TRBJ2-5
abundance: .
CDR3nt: TGTGCCAGCATTCCCTCGACAGGGGAAAGGGAGACCCAGTACTTC
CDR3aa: CASIPSTGERETQYF

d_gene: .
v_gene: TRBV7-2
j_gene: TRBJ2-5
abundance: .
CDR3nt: TGTGCCAGCAGCCCCAGCCCCCGGCAGGTGGGGACCCAGTACTTC
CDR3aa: CASSPSPRQVGTQYF

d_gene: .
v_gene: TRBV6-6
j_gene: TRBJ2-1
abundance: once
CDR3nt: TGTGCCAGCAGTTCGCCGCGTATGGAGCAGTTCTTC
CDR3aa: CASSSPRMEQFF

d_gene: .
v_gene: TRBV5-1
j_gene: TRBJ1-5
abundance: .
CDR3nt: TGCGCCAGCAGCCCTCGAACAGGGCTTCAGCCCCAGCATTTT
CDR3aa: CASSPRTGLQPQHF

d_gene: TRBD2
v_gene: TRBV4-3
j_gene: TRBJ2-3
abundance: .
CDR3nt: TGCGCCAGCAGCCGAGGGACTAGCGGGAGCATCGATACGCAGTATTTT
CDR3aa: CASSRGTSGSIDTQYF

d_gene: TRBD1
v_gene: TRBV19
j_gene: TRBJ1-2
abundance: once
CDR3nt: TGTGCCAGTAGTACCTCCAGGGGGCTCGACTATGGCTACACCTTC
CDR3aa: CASSTSRGLDYGYTF

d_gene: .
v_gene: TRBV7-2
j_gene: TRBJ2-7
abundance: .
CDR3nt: TGTGCCAGCAGCCGCCGGGGGCGGTCCACCTACGAGCAGTACTTC
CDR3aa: CASSRRGRSTYEQYF